These 18 T cell receptor beta chains were sequenced from one sample in a study of CD8+ T cells in alopecia areata. The treatment: oral pan-JAK inhibitor, 5-10 mg twice daily. Investigators isolated RNA and reverse transcribed it into cDNA to act as the sequencing template. Assay: immunoSEQ multiplex PCR; the TCRdb copy retains only in-frame clones and omits some. The table includes 150,000 to 200,000 clones, 50% to 70% detected once. Sample: CD4+ T cells sorted from blood, taken at week 4, from a patient treated with tofacitinib. The receptors shown here come from a human donor with alopecia areata.

This rearrangement joins TRBV29-1 to TRBJ2-4; maybe TRBD1 (6 bases). V was shortened by 7 bases and J by 7 bases, with 17 bases between the two germline ends. Germline loops: CDR1 SQVTM, CDR2 ANQGSEA. CDR3 size: 13 residues. The CDR3 protein is CSGYDRLGNIQYF. CDR3 coding DNA: TGCAGCGGATACGACAGGCTGGGGAACATTCAGTACTTC.

V is TRBV4-2 and J is TRBJ2-7, with 7 nucleotides matching TRBD1. The CDR3 extends over 16 amino acids. The V segment lost 1 base and the J segment 1 base; nucleotides outside the gene matches: 7. Per the germline V gene, CDR1 is LGHNA and CDR2 is YNFKEQ. CDR3 bases: TGTGCCAGCAGCCAAGGAGTGGGACAGCTTTCCTACGAGCAGTACTTC. Its translation: CASSQGVGQLSYEQYF.

This clone appeared a few times. This chain uses TRBV18 with TRBJ2-5; tentatively, D is TRBD1 (7 bases). The CDR3 covers 14 residues. The V end was cut by 6 bases, the J end by 2 bases, with 13 bases between. Germline CDR1 is KGHSH and CDR2 is LQKENI. In DNA, the CDR3 is TGTGCCAGCTCCGGGGGACAGCGACAAGAGACCCAGTACTTC. It codes for CASSGGQRQETQYF.

The chain is built from TRBV29-1 and TRBJ2-3, with D uncertain. This CDR3 contains 14 residues. Germline V gene sequence: CDR1 SQVTM, CDR2 ANQGSEA. V gave up 3 bases and J gave up 1 base, with 11 bases separating them. CDR3 coding DNA: TGCAGCGTTGATAATGGAGTGGGCACAGATACGCAGTATTTT. It translates to CSVDNGVGTDTQYF.

This clone came up a few times. This chain connects TRBV5-1 to TRBJ2-1; possibly TRBD1 for D (6 bases). The germline V gene has CDR1 SGHRS and CDR2 YFSETQ. The ends were cut back, 3 bases at V and 4 bases at J, with 8 bases in the middle. CDR3 length: 13 residues. CDR3 residues: CASSSDRYNEQFF. The CDR3 DNA follows: TGCGCCAGCAGCTCGGACAGATACAATGAGCAGTTCTTC.

The genes are TRBV6-5 and TRBJ2-2; a weak D match, TRBD1 (5 bases). Trimming took 2 bases from V and 3 from J, leaving 13 bases between them. In germline, CDR1 is MNHEY, CDR2 SVGAGI. CDR3 length: 16 residues. The CDR3 coding sequence is TGTGCCAGCAGTTACAGACAGAAGCTCCACACCGGGGAGCTGTTTTTT. Residues: CASSYRQKLHTGELFF.

The genes are TRBV5-6 and TRBJ2-4; D is possibly TRBD1 (6 bases). V was pared by 3 bases and J by 0 bases, with 10 bases between. CDR1 and CDR2 from the germline V gene are SGHDT and YYEEEE. This CDR3 is 15 amino acids long. The CDR3 DNA follows: TGTGCCAGCAGCTACAGGGCGCTAGCCAAAAACATTCAGTACTTC. This translates into CASSYRALAKNIQYF.

This clone was counted only a few times. This chain links TRBV6-1 with TRBJ1-4, with D uncertain. CDR1 and CDR2 from the germline V gene are MNHNS and SASEGT. V was clipped by 5 bases and J by 0 bases, with 10 bases between them. The CDR3 has 15 residues. CDR3: CASSTSQATNEKLFF. The CDR3 nucleotides read TGTGCCAGCAGTACGAGTCAGGCAACTAATGAAAAACTGTTTTTT.

A few counts support this clone. The chain carries TRBV9 and TRBJ2-3; no definite D call. Trimming shortened V by 4 bases and J by 0 bases, and 3 bases separated the two germline ends. The CDR3 has 12 residues. Germline CDR1 SGDLS, CDR2 YYNGEE. The DNA of the CDR3 is TGTGCCAGCAGCCCCAGCACAGATACGCAGTATTTT. Its translation is CASSPSTDTQYF.

In this sample, this clone turned up a few times. The V gene is TRBV6-6, the J gene TRBJ1-5; perhaps TRBD1 as D (6 bases). Trimming took off 5 bases at V and 5 bases at J, with 13 bases between the two ends. In germline, CDR1 is MNHNY, CDR2 SVGAGI (reference sequence). The CDR3 is 14 amino acids. CDR3 nucleotides: TGTGCCAGCAGTAGGGGGGGAACGGATCAGCCCCAGCATTTT. Translated: CASSRGGTDQPQHF.

This clone was found a few times. The V gene is TRBV29-1, the J gene TRBJ2-1; unclear D gene. In germline, CDR1 is SQVTM, CDR2 ANQGSEA. This CDR3 has 15 amino acids. V lost 3 bases to trimming and J lost 5 bases, with 17 bases between them. The CDR3 DNA follows: TGCAGCGTTGATCCCCCCGGAGTGGGCCACAATGAGCAGTTCTTC. Protein sequence: CSVDPPGVGHNEQFF.

The chain employs TRBV4-3 and TRBJ2-2; possibly TRBD1 or TRBD2 for D (5 bases each). The CDR3 consists of 13 residues. Germline CDR1 LGHNA, CDR2 YSLEER. V was pared by 8 bases and J by 5 bases, with 12 bases between. The CDR3 here is CASARDGTGELFF. Here the CDR3 DNA reads TGCGCCAGCGCAAGGGACGGGACCGGGGAGCTGTTTTTT.

The V call is TRBV25-1, the J call TRBJ1-1, with no clear D. Trimming removed 1 base from V and 6 bases from J, with 12 bases in between. Germline V gives CDR1 MGHDK, CDR2 SYGVNS. This CDR3 has 14 amino acids. CDR3 in DNA: TGTGCCAGCAGTGAATGGAGGGTGGAGTCTGAAGCTTTCTTT. Translating it yields CASSEWRVESEAFF. The variable domain in full, completed from reference TRBV25-1 and TRBJ1-1, reads EADIYQTPRYLVIGTGKKITLECSQTMGHDKMYWYQQDPGMELHLIHYSYGVNSTEKGDLSSESTVSRIRTEHFPLTLESARPSHTSQYLCASSEWRVESEAFFGQGTRLTVV.

In this sample, this clone turned up many times. V is TRBV19 and J is TRBJ1-6; D perhaps matches TRBD1 (6 bases). Trimming removed 2 bases at V and 13 bases at J, with 9 bases between. Germline CDR1 and CDR2: LNHDA and SQIVND (reference sequence). The CDR3 runs 12 residues. DNA for the CDR3: TGTGCCAGTAGTATACCAGGGGATCCCCTCCACTTT. Encoded protein: CASSIPGDPLHF.

V is TRBV15 and J is TRBJ2-1, with 9 bases lining up with TRBD2. Germline V gene data show CDR1 as LNHNV and CDR2 as YYDKDF (reference sequence). V was pared by 5 bases and J by 4 bases, with 9 bases of the junction left unmatched. The CDR3 runs 16 residues. The CDR3 DNA follows: TGTGCCACCAGCGCCCATAGCGGGGGCGAGTACAATGAGCAGTTCTTC. Translated, it gives CATSAHSGGEYNEQFF.

The chain is built from TRBV7-9 and TRBJ2-7; TRBD1 is a possible D gene (6 bases). The CDR3 is made up of 15 amino acids. With 6 bases removed from V and 0 bases from J, the gap between germline ends came to 15 bases. Germline CDR1 reads SEHNR; CDR2 reads FQNEAQ (reference sequence). CDR3 nucleotide sequence: TGTGCCAGCAGGTACCGGGACACCACCTCCTACGAGCAGTACTTC. Its translation: CASRYRDTTSYEQYF. The full variable domain, with the rest looked up from reference TRBV7-9 and TRBJ2-7, is DTGVSQNPRHKITKRGQNVTFRCDPISEHNRLYWYRQTLGQGPEFLTYFQNEAQLEKSRLLSDRFSAERPKGSFSTLEIQRTEQGDSAMYLCASRYRDTTSYEQYFGPGTRLTVT.

The chain employs TRBV2 and TRBJ1-1; 8 bases are shared with TRBD1. Germline V lookup: CDR1 SNHLY, CDR2 FYNNEI. The V and J ends lost 4 bases and 4 bases, in that order; junction bases with no gene match: 5. The CDR3 length is 14 residues. The DNA of the CDR3 is TGTGCCAGCAGTGCTGGACAGGGTAGCACTGAAGCTTTCTTT. Its translation: CASSAGQGSTEAFF.

This chain links TRBV4-1 with TRBJ1-1, with D possibly TRBD1 on 5 matching bases. V lost 5 bases to trimming and J lost 2 bases, with 18 bases between them. The CDR3 is 16 amino acids. From germline, CDR1 is MGHRA and CDR2 YSYEKL. The CDR3 DNA sequence: TGCGCCAGCAGCACCGGGACCTTCGGCGGCAACACTGAAGCTTTCTTT. This sequence encodes CASSTGTFGGNTEAFF.